These 32 T cell receptor beta chains were all obtained from the same sample, sequenced in a study of blood T cell repertoires in COVID-19. TCRdb's table, derived via immunoSEQ multiplex PCR, lists solely in-frame clones and lacks some. The sample lists about 87,000 clones; about 71% were seen once. The sample was peripheral blood. Every receptor here comes from a woman between 50 and 59 years old with acute or convalescent COVID-19.

The chain has TRBV7-9 and TRBJ1-4, with D uncertain. Germline CDR1 reads SEHNR; CDR2 reads FQNEAQ (reference sequence). The length of the CDR3 is 15 residues. With 4 bases removed from V and 7 bases from J, the gap between germline ends came to 16 bases. The CDR3 loop reads CASSSGLNLGEKLFF. The DNA for the CDR3 is TGTGCCAGCAGCTCAGGCCTGAACTTGGGTGAAAAACTGTTTTTT.

The chain joins TRBV28 to TRBJ2-7; perhaps TRBD1 as D (6 bases). The CDR3 sequence is 14 residues long. Between the trimmed V and J ends, which lost 4 bases and 2 bases, there was a span of 12 bases. Germline V lookup: CDR1 MDHEN, CDR2 SYDVKM. The CDR3 DNA reads as TGTGCCAGCAGTTCAGGGGACCTCCCCTACGAGCAGTACTTC. Protein: CASSSGDLPYEQYF.

This chain uses TRBV11-2 with TRBJ1-5; D remains ambiguous. Trimming took off 1 base at V and 5 bases at J, with 6 bases between the two ends. CDR1 and CDR2 from the germline V gene are SGHAT and FQNNGV. The CDR3 spans 13 residues. As DNA, the CDR3 is TGTGCCAGCAGCTTAGCCCGAGATCAGCCCCAGCATTTT. Amino acid sequence: CASSLARDQPQHF. Combining the CDR3 with reference TRBV11-2 and TRBJ1-5 gives the whole variable domain EAGVAQSPRYKIIEKRQSVAFWCNPISGHATLYWYQQILGQGPKLLIQFQNNGVVDDSQLPKDRFSAERLKGVDSTLKIQPAKLEDSAVYLCASSLARDQPQHFGDGTRLSIL.

The sample holds one count of this clone. The genes are TRBV6-6 and TRBJ1-1, with 7 bases lining up with TRBD1. The CDR3 covers 12 residues. CDR1 and CDR2 (germline): MNHNY, SVGAGI (reference sequence). After removal of 6 bases from V and 4 bases from J, the junction contained 2 bases not matched to a gene. CDR3 amino acids: CASRPGGTEAFF. The CDR3 DNA follows: TGTGCCAGCAGACCAGGGGGCACTGAAGCTTTCTTT.

This clone was recorded a few times. The CDR3 spells CATSDSGTGGSYEQYF. The CDR3 DNA sequence: TGTGCCACCAGTGATTCCGGGACAGGAGGATCCTACGAGCAGTACTTC. This chain joins TRBV24-1 and TRBJ2-7; 8 bases are a match to TRBD1. The V segment lost 2 bases and the J segment 1 base; nucleotides outside the gene matches: 6. Germline loops: CDR1 KGHDR, CDR2 SFDVKD. The CDR3 has 16 amino acids.

The CDR3 bases are TGTGCCATCAGCCTCGACAGGGTGAATGAGCAGTTCTTC. Its protein product is CAISLDRVNEQFF. This sequence joins TRBV10-3 and TRBJ2-1, with 7 positions matching TRBD1. The ends lost 6 bases at V and 7 bases at J; junction bases unmatched: 6. The CDR3 has 13 amino acids. CDR1 ENHRY and CDR2 SYGVKD come from the germline V gene.

This clone was found once. The gene calls are TRBV30 and TRBJ2-3; the match to TRBD2 covers 13 bases. Germline V gives CDR1 GTSNPN, CDR2 SVGIG (reference sequence). With 0 bases clipped from V and 10 bases from J, the junction kept 10 bases outside the gene matches. The CDR3 contains 16 residues. Written as DNA, the CDR3 is TGTGCCTGGAGTGTGGGGACTAGCGGGGTTAGGGGTGCGCAGTATTTT. Translated: CAWSVGTSGVRGAQYF.

CDR3 amino acids: CASRSRGGLSYNEQFF. The CDR3 DNA reads as TGTGCCAGCAGGAGTCGCGGGGGCCTCTCCTACAATGAGCAGTTCTTC. The chain carries TRBV7-9 and TRBJ2-1; D perhaps matches TRBD2 (7 bases). The length of the CDR3 is 16 residues. The V end lost 6 bases, the J end lost 0 bases, and 15 bases lay between the germline ends. The germline CDR1 and CDR2 sequences are SEHNR and FQNEAQ (reference sequence).

V gene TRBV5-1 combines with J gene TRBJ1-1; 7 bases agree with TRBD1. Germline CDR1 SGHRS, CDR2 YFSETQ. V shed 3 bases and J 1 base; nucleotides not matched to a gene: 3. The CDR3 is 14 amino acids. CDR3 nucleotide sequence: TGCGCCAGCAGCTGGACAGGAGAGAACACTGAAGCTTTCTTT. Translated, it gives CASSWTGENTEAFF.

This chain uses TRBV6-2 or TRBV6-3 with TRBJ1-1; 8 bases are shared with TRBD1. V trimming: 5 bases; J trimming: 4 bases; junction bases outside the gene matches: 6. In germline, CDR1 is MNHEY, CDR2 SVGEGT. The CDR3 length is 14 residues. CDR3 protein: CASSVDRGRTEAFF. CDR3 coding DNA: TGTGCCAGCAGTGTTGACAGGGGCCGCACTGAAGCTTTCTTT.

The chain joins TRBV6-6 to TRBJ2-7; 7 bases agree with TRBD1. The CDR3 contains 11 residues. CDR1 is MNHNY, CDR2 SVGAGI, per germline (reference sequence). V dropped 2 bases and J dropped 13; count of bases not matched to a gene: 5. In DNA, the CDR3 is TGTGCCAGCAGTTACGACAGGGATGACTACTTC. This codes for CASSYDRDDYF.

V is TRBV2 and J is TRBJ1-1, with 9 bases fitting TRBD1. J lost 3 bases, V lost 10 bases, and 6 bases had no gene match. The CDR3 is 13 amino acids. Germline CDR1 is SNHLY and CDR2 is FYNNEI. The CDR3 reads CAISTGGHTEAFF. In DNA form, the CDR3 reads TGTGCCATCAGCACAGGGGGCCACACTGAAGCTTTCTTT.

This chain uses TRBV28 with TRBJ2-1; 7 positions match TRBD1. Germline V gives CDR1 MDHEN, CDR2 SYDVKM. V dropped 4 bases and J dropped 4; count of bases not matched to a gene: 13. The CDR3 consists of 17 residues. CDR3 sequence reads: CASSSIPGQTYYNEQFF. In DNA form, the CDR3 reads TGTGCCAGCAGTTCCATACCGGGACAGACGTATTACAATGAGCAGTTCTTC.

The chain has TRBV24-1 and TRBJ2-2; 7 bases are a match to TRBD1. The ends lost 6 bases at V and 7 bases at J; junction bases unmatched: 16. This CDR3 region has 17 residues. Per germline, CDR1 KGHDR and CDR2 SFDVKD. The CDR3 protein is CATSPVQGRPSGGELFF. In DNA, the CDR3 is TGTGCCACCAGTCCGGTACAGGGGCGCCCAAGTGGCGGGGAGCTGTTTTTT.

The chain recombines TRBV21-1 with TRBJ2-2; the table assigns TRBD2, which was not confirmed against the DNA. TRBV21-1 represents a pseudogene. This CDR3 contains 14 residues. CDR3 nucleotides: TGTGCCAGCAGCAAAGCCCTAATCACCGGGGAGCTGTTTTTT. Its translation: CASSKALITGELFF.

The chain has TRBV2 and TRBJ2-7; D perhaps matches TRBD1 (6 bases). The CDR3 is made up of 13 amino acids. Germline loops: CDR1 SNHLY, CDR2 FYNNEI. The germline V and J ends were trimmed by 11 bases and 2 bases, with 16 bases remaining between them. CDR3 amino acids: CAEGSGATYEQYF. The CDR3 region has the DNA TGTGCCGAAGGGTCAGGGGCTACCTACGAGCAGTACTTC.

The J gene is TRBJ2-3, the V gene TRBV13; no reliable D call. The CDR3 totals 14 residues. Looked up from germline, CDR1 is PRHDT and CDR2 is FYEKMQ (reference sequence). Trimming pared 3 bases from V and 2 bases from J, leaving 9 bases between. The CDR3 loop is CASSLSLSTDTQYF. In DNA, the CDR3 is TGTGCCAGCAGCTTGAGCCTTTCCACAGATACGCAGTATTTT.

The rearrangement links TRBV5-6 to TRBJ1-2, with D possibly being TRBD1 (5 bases). Deletions cut 4 bases from V and 4 bases from J, with 17 bases between. The CDR3 totals 15 residues. In germline, CDR1 is SGHDT, CDR2 YYEEEE. The CDR3 is CASSPRMGGIYGYTF. CDR3 in DNA: TGTGCCAGCAGCCCCAGAATGGGGGGTATCTATGGCTACACCTTC.

The chain has TRBV6-5 and TRBJ2-3, with 12 nucleotides matching TRBD2. The germline CDR1 and CDR2 sequences are MNHEY and SVGAGI. J lost 4 bases, V lost 0 bases, and 2 bases had no gene match. The CDR3 loop spans 16 amino acids. CDR3 sequence (DNA): TGTGCCAGCAGTTACTCGGGGACTAGCGGGTCAGATACGCAGTATTTT. Translated, it gives CASSYSGTSGSDTQYF.

This chain uses TRBV9 with TRBJ2-2, with TRBD1 matching over 7 bases. CDR3 length: 17 amino acids. Germline V CDR1 and CDR2: SGDLS, YYNGEE. Unmatched junction bases numbered 11, after V lost 3 bases and J lost 3 bases. The CDR3: CASSGRDSRDDTGELFF. CDR3 nucleotides: TGTGCCAGCAGCGGAAGGGACAGCCGGGATGACACCGGGGAGCTGTTTTTT.

This clone came up a few times. The chain recombines TRBV30 with TRBJ1-1; no clear D gene. Between the trimmed V and J ends, which lost 3 bases and 0 bases, there was a span of 14 bases. The V gene's germline CDR1 is GTSNPN and CDR2 SVGIG (reference sequence). The CDR3 length is 15 residues. The CDR3 coding sequence is TGTGCCTGGAGCTCTCGTTTTCAGATGAACACTGAAGCTTTCTTT. Translation gives CAWSSRFQMNTEAFF. The whole variable domain, filled in from reference TRBV30 and TRBJ1-1, reads SQTIHQWPATLVQPVGSPLSLECTVEGTSNPNLYWYRQAAGRGLQLLFYSVGIGQISSEVPQNLSASRPQDRQFILSSKKLLLSDSGFYLCAWSSRFQMNTEAFFGQGTRLTVV.

V usage is TRBV19 and J usage is TRBJ1-5, with 7 bases that match TRBD1. Germline V lookup: CDR1 LNHDA, CDR2 SQIVND (reference sequence). The CDR3 spans 15 residues. V gave up 3 bases and J gave up 7 bases; unmatched junction bases: 9. The chain's CDR3 is CASSIGNRGGQPQHF. CDR3 nucleotides: TGTGCCAGTAGTATCGGAAACAGGGGCGGGCAGCCCCAGCATTTT.

Concerning this clone: The identical CDR3 is also encoded by other nucleotide sequences in the sample. The CDR3 region has the DNA TGCGCCAGCAGCTTGGGGACAGGAGATTCACCCCTCCACTTT. It is translated as CASSLGTGDSPLHF. This chain links TRBV5-1 with TRBJ1-6; 7 bases are a match to TRBD1. Trimming took 0 bases from V and 8 from J; bases not matched to a gene: 2. In germline, CDR1 is SGHRS, CDR2 YFSETQ. The CDR3 sequence is 14 residues long.

This chain uses TRBV11-2 with TRBJ2-7; unclear D gene. CDR1 and CDR2 (germline): SGHAT, FQNNGV. V lost 5 bases, J lost 5 bases, and 16 bases lay in between. CDR3 length: 14 residues. In DNA form, the CDR3 reads TGTGCCAGCAGCCCTATGGGCAGGATCCACGAGCAGTACTTC. Translated, it gives CASSPMGRIHEQYF.

The CDR3 sequence is CASKASGGAMGTGELFF. The DNA of the CDR3 is TGTGCCAGTAAGGCTAGCGGGGGGGCCATGGGAACCGGGGAGCTGTTTTTT. The V and J genes are TRBV19 and TRBJ2-2; TRBD2 matches 12 bases. J lost 5 bases, V lost 7 bases, and 11 bases had no gene match. The CDR3 loop spans 17 amino acids. Germline V gene data show CDR1 as LNHDA and CDR2 as SQIVND (reference sequence).

The rearrangement joins TRBV2 to TRBJ2-5; D is unclear. Germline V gene lookup returns CDR1 SNHLY and CDR2 FYNNEI. Trimming cost V 3 bases and J 5 bases, with 13 bases left between them. The CDR3 has 14 amino acids. The CDR3 reads CASSEVVSPETQYF. The CDR3 coding sequence is TGTGCCAGCAGTGAGGTTGTGAGTCCGGAGACCCAGTACTTC.

V usage is TRBV5-1 and J usage is TRBJ1-6; D not certain. Trimming left V 2 bases short and J 7 bases short, with 16 bases between. The CDR3 extends over 16 amino acids. From germline, CDR1 is SGHRS and CDR2 YFSETQ. The CDR3 spells CASSLFSIYLNSPLHF. CDR3 bases: TGCGCCAGCAGCTTATTTTCAATTTACCTAAATTCACCCCTCCACTTT.

The V gene is TRBV6-6, the J gene TRBJ1-2, with a tentative D call TRBD1 (6 bases). The CDR3 is made up of 17 amino acids. The V end was cut by 5 bases, the J end by 6 bases, with 25 bases between. The germline V gene has CDR1 MNHNY and CDR2 SVGAGI (reference sequence). The CDR3 protein is CASSPKNPYTGIHGYTF. DNA for the CDR3: TGTGCCAGCAGTCCCAAAAACCCATATACAGGGATCCATGGCTACACCTTC.

The chain couples TRBV19 to TRBJ1-5; D is possibly TRBD1 (5 bases). Germline-derived CDR1 and CDR2 are LNHDA and SQIVND (reference sequence). This CDR3 is 16 amino acids long. The V and J ends lost 5 bases and 3 bases respectively, with 17 bases between them. Here the CDR3 DNA reads TGTGCCAGTAGTGCACAGGTAGCCATATACAATCAGCCCCAGCATTTT. Its protein is CASSAQVAIYNQPQHF.

This rearrangement joins TRBV10-3 to TRBJ1-1, with TRBD1 as a possible D gene (6 bases). With 2 bases removed from V and 1 base from J, the gap between germline ends came to 11 bases. Germline CDR1 is ENHRY and CDR2 is SYGVKD. The CDR3 consists of 15 residues. CDR3 loop: CAISEAQGQNTEAFF. The CDR3 DNA reads as TGTGCCATCAGTGAGGCACAGGGACAGAACACTGAAGCTTTCTTT.

This chain links TRBV6-5 with TRBJ2-5; TRBD2 might be the D (5 bases). Germline values: CDR1 MNHEY, CDR2 SVGAGI. The CDR3 sequence is 11 residues long. The V end lost 5 bases, the J end lost 7 bases, and 8 bases lay between the germline ends. CDR3 loop: CASSLGGTQYF. The CDR3 nucleotides are TGTGCCAGCAGTCTAGGAGGGACCCAGTACTTC.

V and J are TRBV6-5 and TRBJ1-1; D is perhaps TRBD1 (6 bases). The CDR3 contains 15 residues. Trimming stripped 5 bases from V and 0 bases from J, with 13 bases between. Per the germline V gene, CDR1 is MNHEY and CDR2 is SVGAGI. The CDR3 bases are TGTGCCAGCAGTCCTGCTGACAGGTTGAACACTGAAGCTTTCTTT. Translated, it gives CASSPADRLNTEAFF.